This entry is about one T cell receptor (beta chain). CD45RO-negative, CCR7-positively selected cells formed the naive CD8 fraction, excluding terminally differentiated effector memory CD45RA+ cells. Profiled with immunoSEQ multiplex PCR; TCRdb holds only in-frame clones, not every one. This sample has hundreds of thousands of clones, with about 96% found just once. The sample originates from a study of shared clonotypes between healthy human individuals. Looked up from germline, CDR1 is SEHNR and CDR2 is FQNEAQ (reference sequence). V shed 1 base and J shed 0 bases, with 9 bases lying between them. This CDR3 has 15 amino acids.

This chain connects TRBV7-9 to TRBJ1-1; D gene unclear. The TCR sequence derives from a woman younger than 45 in good health. Sequencing was carried out using naive CD8+ T cells sorted from blood. The CDR3 DNA follows: TGTGCCAGCAGCTTAGGTGGGGTCATGAACACTGAAGCTTTCTTT. It yields the protein CASSLGGVMNTEAFF.